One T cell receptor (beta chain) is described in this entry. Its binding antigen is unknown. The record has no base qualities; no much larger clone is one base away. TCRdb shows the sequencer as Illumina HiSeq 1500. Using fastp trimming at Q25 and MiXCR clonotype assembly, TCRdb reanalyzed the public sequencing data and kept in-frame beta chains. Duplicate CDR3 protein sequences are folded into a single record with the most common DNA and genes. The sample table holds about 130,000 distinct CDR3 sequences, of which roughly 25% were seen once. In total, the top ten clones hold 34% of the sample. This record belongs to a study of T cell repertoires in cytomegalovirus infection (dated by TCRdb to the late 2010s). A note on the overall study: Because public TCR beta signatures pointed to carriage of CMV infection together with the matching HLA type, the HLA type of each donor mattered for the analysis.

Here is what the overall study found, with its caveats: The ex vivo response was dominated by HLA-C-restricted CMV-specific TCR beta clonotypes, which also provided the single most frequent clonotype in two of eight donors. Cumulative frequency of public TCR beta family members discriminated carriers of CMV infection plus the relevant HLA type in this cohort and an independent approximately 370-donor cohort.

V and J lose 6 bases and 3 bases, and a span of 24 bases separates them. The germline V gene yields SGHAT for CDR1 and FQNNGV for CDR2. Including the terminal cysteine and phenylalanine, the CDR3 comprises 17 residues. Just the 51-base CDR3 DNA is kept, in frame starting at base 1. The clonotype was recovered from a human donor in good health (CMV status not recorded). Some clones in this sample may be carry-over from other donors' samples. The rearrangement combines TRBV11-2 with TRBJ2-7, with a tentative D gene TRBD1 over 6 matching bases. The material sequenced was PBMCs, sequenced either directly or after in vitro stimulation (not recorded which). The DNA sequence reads TGTGCCAGCAGTCAATCAACGGGACCTAACAGGGTCTACGAGCAGTACTTC. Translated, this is CASSQSTGPNRVYEQYF.